This TCR beta chain was retrieved from a study of blood T cell repertoires in COVID-19. Turning to the study itself: Some COVID-19 samples were acute and others convalescent; all came from the United States, Italy and Spain. T cells, B-cell-depleted T cells, or PBMCs provided the cDNA or gDNA that served as material.

As handled by the study authors: The authors estimated nucleated cell counts from reference gene primer amplification. Data came from immunoSEQ multiplex PCR; TCRdb stores just in-frame clones and leaves some out. V and J calls and clone size are copied from that table; D and trimming were computed from the DNA. The sample consists of approximately 40,000 clones, over 70% of them appearing once. This CDR3 is 16 amino acids long. Germline trimming cut 0 bases from V and 4 bases from J; bases unmatched to any gene: 6. CDR1 SGHDT and CDR2 YYEEEE come from the germline V gene. The sample taken for sequencing was peripheral blood. The rearrangement links TRBV5-6 to TRBJ2-3; 9 positions match TRBD1. The sequence was obtained from a woman in her sixties or seventies with acute or convalescent COVID-19. The CDR3 DNA reads as TGTGCCAGCAGCTTGGCCGCACAGGGGGCGGCAGATACGCAGTATTTT. Its protein product is CASSLAAQGAADTQYF.